This entry lists 27 T cell receptor beta chains sequenced from one sample in a study of cytomegalovirus exposure and HLA in healthy donors. The PCR used 60 Vbeta and 13 Jbeta primers. Sequenced by immunoSEQ multiplex PCR; TCRdb stores in-frame clones only, minus some. The data show approximately 150,000 clones, about 76% seen once. The source material was PBMCs. These receptors originate from a male donor in good health and CMV-seropositive.

This chain joins TRBV13 and TRBJ1-1; D gene unclear. This CDR3 region has 15 residues. The V end was cut by 5 bases, the J end by 2 bases, with 15 bases between. Germline V gene data show CDR1 as PRHDT and CDR2 as FYEKMQ (reference sequence). DNA of the CDR3: TGTGCCAGCAGCCCCAACGCGGCCGAAAACACTGAAGCTTTCTTT. It is translated as CASSPNAAENTEAFF.

The genes are TRBV11-3 and TRBJ2-5; D might be TRBD2 (5 bases). The V end lost 5 bases, the J end lost 6 bases, and 16 bases lay between the germline ends. This CDR3 is built from 14 residues. Germline V gene lookup returns CDR1 SGHNT and CDR2 YENEEA. CDR3 DNA sequence: TGTGCCAGCAGCCCGCAAAGGTCGGGGAAGACCCAGTACTTC. This codes for CASSPQRSGKTQYF.

This rearrangement joins TRBV6-5 to TRBJ1-5; 7 bases match TRBD1. J gave up 11 bases and V 2 bases, and 6 bases lay outside the gene matches. CDR1 is MNHEY, CDR2 SVGAGI, per germline. This CDR3 has 13 residues. The CDR3 DNA sequence: TGTGCCAGCAGTTACGGCCGGGACAGCACCCAGCATTTT. This sequence encodes CASSYGRDSTQHF.

DNA for the CDR3: TGTGCTAGTGGTTTCCCCCAGGGGGCTCCCACTGAAGCTTTCTTT. This encodes CASGFPQGAPTEAFF. The J gene is TRBJ1-1, the V gene TRBV12-5; 8 nucleotides agree with TRBD1. V trimming: 3 bases; J trimming: 4 bases; junction bases outside the gene matches: 7. This CDR3 is 15 amino acids long. Germline loops: CDR1 LGHNT, CDR2 FRNRAP.

This chain links TRBV5-1 with TRBJ1-1; D not certain. The germline V gene has CDR1 SGHRS and CDR2 YFSETQ. There are 13 residues in the CDR3. V was cut by 5 bases and J by 0 bases, with 8 bases left in between. CDR3 protein: CASRAEMNTEAFF. The CDR3 DNA reads TGCGCCAGCAGAGCGGAAATGAACACTGAAGCTTTCTTT. Full variable domain (remainder filled in from reference TRBV5-1 and TRBJ1-1): KAGVTQTPRYLIKTRGQQVTLSCSPISGHRSVSWYQQTPGQGLQFLFEYFSETQRNKGNFPGRFSGRQFSNSRSEMNVSTLELGDSALYLCASRAEMNTEAFFGQGTRLTVV.

This rearrangement joins TRBV6-7 to TRBJ1-6, with 7 bases fitting TRBD1. Being an ORF, TRBV6-7 has a function that is uncertain. CDR3 length: 15 residues. The V gene end was trimmed by 7 bases and the J gene end by 7 bases; junction bases not matched to a gene: 10. The CDR3 region is CASTFQGVKNSPLHF. CDR3 DNA sequence: TGTGCCAGCACATTCCAGGGGGTAAAAAATTCACCCCTCCACTTT.

The sample holds a few counts of this clone. The chain carries TRBV10-3 and TRBJ2-1; tentative D call: TRBD2 (7 bases). V was cut by 3 bases and J by 10 bases, with 19 bases left in between. Germline V CDR1 and CDR2: ENHRY, SYGVKD. This CDR3 region has 15 residues. DNA of the CDR3: TGTGCCATCAGTGACCCAATGGGGGGGGCGTTAGAGCAGTTCTTC. Its protein product is CAISDPMGGALEQFF.

The chain has TRBV4-1 and TRBJ2-2, with TRBD1 matching over 7 bases. J gave up 2 bases and V 6 bases, and 6 bases lay outside the gene matches. This CDR3 spans 15 amino acids. CDR1 and CDR2 (germline): MGHRA, YSYEKL. CDR3 DNA: TGCGCCAGCAGTATCCGGGACAGCAACACCGGGGAGCTGTTTTTT. Amino acid sequence: CASSIRDSNTGELFF.

The rearrangement joins TRBV30 to TRBJ1-6; 7 bases map to TRBD1. The CDR3 consists of 16 residues. The ends lost 4 bases at V and 2 bases at J; junction bases unmatched: 8. Per germline, CDR1 GTSNPN and CDR2 SVGIG (reference sequence). In nucleotides, the CDR3 is TGTGCCTGGAAGGACAGGAGATCCACCTATAATTCACCCCTCCACTTT. Its translation is CAWKDRRSTYNSPLHF. Full variable domain (missing parts from reference TRBV30 and TRBJ1-6): SQTIHQWPATLVQPVGSPLSLECTVEGTSNPNLYWYRQAAGRGLQLLFYSVGIGQISSEVPQNLSASRPQDRQFILSSKKLLLSDSGFYLCAWKDRRSTYNSPLHFGNGTRLTVT.

This clone was seen more than once but under ten times. Here the CDR3 DNA reads TGCGCCAGCAGCCAAGAGAGCGGCAATCTTAATGAAAAACTGTTTTTT. Encoded protein: CASSQESGNLNEKLFF. The J gene is TRBJ1-4, the V gene TRBV4-3, with no clear D. V lost 0 bases and J lost 4, with 12 bases in between. The CDR3 is made up of 16 amino acids. The germline V gene encodes CDR1 LGHNA and CDR2 YSLEER.

This clone was seen only a few times. The chain is built from TRBV6-6 and TRBJ2-3, with 9 nucleotides matching TRBD2. CDR1 is MNHNY and CDR2 is SVGAGI in the germline V gene (reference sequence). The V and J ends lost 5 bases and 6 bases, in that order; junction bases with no gene match: 9. The CDR3 is 15 residues long. The CDR3 DNA sequence: TGTGCCAGCAGTGCGTCGGGACTAGCCTTGGATACGCAGTATTTT. Translated: CASSASGLALDTQYF.

The rearrangement links TRBV7-9 to TRBJ2-5, with a possible D match to TRBD1 (5 bases). The J call may not be correct, given that the DNA end is closer to TRBJ2-7. CDR1 is SEHNR, CDR2 FQNEAQ, per germline (reference sequence). The CDR3 has 18 amino acids. CDR3 residues: CASSLFEYSAGWVYEQYF. Here the CDR3 DNA reads TGTGCCAGCAGCTTATTTGAGTATTCGGCAGGGTGGGTCTACGAGCAGTACTTC.

This clone was seen a few times. The V call is TRBV11-2, the J call TRBJ1-3, with no clear D. Looked up from germline, CDR1 is SGHAT and CDR2 is FQNNGV. This CDR3 comprises 14 residues. Trimming took 0 bases from V and 4 from J, leaving 7 bases between them. DNA for the CDR3: TGTGCCAGCAGCTTAGAGATTCAGGGAAACACCATATATTTT. Translated, it gives CASSLEIQGNTIYF.

V and J are TRBV6-5 and TRBJ1-3, with a tentative D call TRBD1 (6 bases). V was clipped by 7 bases and J by 4 bases, with 11 bases between them. Germline V lookup: CDR1 MNHEY, CDR2 SVGAGI. The CDR3 spans 13 residues. CDR3: CASTRGTGNTIYF. CDR3 DNA: TGTGCCAGCACCAGGGGAACAGGAAACACCATATATTTT.

The V gene is TRBV2, the J gene TRBJ2-7, with 11 bases fitting TRBD2. Per germline, CDR1 SNHLY and CDR2 FYNNEI. CDR3 length equals 15 residues. J was trimmed by 2 bases and V by 4 bases; bases with no gene match: 4. This CDR3 reads CASSVDSGGAYEQYF. The DNA of the CDR3 is TGTGCCAGCAGTGTGGATAGCGGGGGGGCCTACGAGCAGTACTTC.

The J gene is TRBJ2-1, the V gene TRBV30; weak D call: TRBD2 (6 bases). CDR1 is GTSNPN and CDR2 is SVGIG in the germline V gene (reference sequence). The CDR3 runs 13 residues. V gave up 3 bases and J gave up 9 bases, with 15 bases separating them. The chain's CDR3 is CAWSPSRRGEQFF. The CDR3, as DNA: TGTGCCTGGAGCCCTAGCAGGAGGGGTGAGCAGTTCTTC.

The chain has TRBV7-6 and TRBJ1-4; D uncertain. This CDR3 has 12 residues. The germline V gene has CDR1 SGHVS and CDR2 FNYEAQ. V was trimmed by 1 base and J by 8 bases, leaving 5 bases between them. CDR3 sequence: CASSLVREKLFF. The CDR3 DNA sequence: TGTGCCAGCAGCTTAGTACGGGAAAAACTGTTTTTT.

This clone was seen once. This chain joins TRBV19 and TRBJ2-3; TRBD1 matches 7 bases. V trimming: 5 bases; J trimming: 1 base; junction bases outside the gene matches: 9. The CDR3 has 16 residues. From germline, CDR1 is LNHDA and CDR2 SQIVND (reference sequence). The CDR3 DNA follows: TGTGCCAGTAGTCTTGTCCGGGACAGACGCACAGATACGCAGTATTTT. Translating gives CASSLVRDRRTDTQYF.

This chain links TRBV5-1 with TRBJ2-3, with 9 bases matching TRBD1. The CDR3 covers 15 residues. V lost 3 bases to trimming and J lost 4 bases; unmatched junction nucleotides: 6. Germline V CDR1 and CDR2: SGHRS, YFSETQ. For the CDR3, the DNA is TGCGCCAGCAGCTATGGGACAGGGAATGCAGATACGCAGTATTTT. Its translation: CASSYGTGNADTQYF.

With regard to this clone: In this CDR3 the conserved last residue, phenylalanine or tryptophan, is missing, so a read error is likely. The gene calls are TRBV6-5 and TRBJ1-2; possible D gene TRBD1, 5 bases. Germline V gives CDR1 MNHEY, CDR2 SVGAGI. CDR3 length: 16 amino acids. V dropped 0 bases and J dropped 4 bases, with 15 bases sitting between them. The CDR3 DNA reads TGTGCCAGCAGTTACTCGAGTGCGGGGGGGAGCTATGGCTACACCCTC. It encodes CASSYSSAGGSYGYTL.

The V gene is TRBV5-1, the J gene TRBJ2-1, with 8 bases matching TRBD1. CDR3 length equals 18 residues. CDR1 is SGHRS and CDR2 is YFSETQ in the germline V gene. With V trimmed by 3 bases and J by 6 bases, 17 bases remained unmatched. The CDR3 is CASSWAPRQGATLNEQFF. The CDR3 DNA is TGCGCCAGCAGCTGGGCCCCAAGGCAGGGGGCAACCCTCAATGAGCAGTTCTTC.

The CDR3 loop is CAAPRASASTDTQYF. In DNA form, the CDR3 reads TGTGCGGCTCCTCGGGCTAGCGCTTCCACAGATACGCAGTATTTT. J is TRBJ2-3 and V is TRBV2; D is perhaps TRBD2 (6 bases). The CDR3 extends over 15 amino acids. CDR1 and CDR2 from the germline V gene are SNHLY and FYNNEI.

This chain joins TRBV2 and TRBJ1-2; 8 bases fit TRBD1. CDR1 and CDR2 (germline): SNHLY, FYNNEI. V dropped 3 bases and J dropped 0; count of bases not matched to a gene: 3. The CDR3 totals 15 residues. The CDR3 region has the DNA TGTGCCAGCAGTGAGACGGGACAGGCTAACTATGGCTACACCTTC. This translates into CASSETGQANYGYTF.

The J gene is TRBJ2-2, the V gene TRBV5-4; D is unclear. V gave up 0 bases and J gave up 0 bases, with 6 bases separating them. This CDR3 region has 15 residues. The germline gives CDR1 SGHNT, CDR2 YYREEE (reference sequence). The CDR3 sequence: CASSLDRPNTGELFF. CDR3 bases: TGTGCCAGCAGCTTGGACAGACCGAACACCGGGGAGCTGTTTTTT.

This chain joins TRBV30 and TRBJ1-3; D is ambiguous. Germline CDR1 and CDR2: GTSNPN and SVGIG (reference sequence). CDR3 length: 13 amino acids. V lost 2 bases to trimming and J lost 3 bases, with 8 bases between them. CDR3 DNA sequence: TGTGCCTGGAGTTCGGGGATTGGAAACACCATATATTTT. Protein: CAWSSGIGNTIYF. Variable domain in full (rest from reference TRBV30 and TRBJ1-3): SQTIHQWPATLVQPVGSPLSLECTVEGTSNPNLYWYRQAAGRGLQLLFYSVGIGQISSEVPQNLSASRPQDRQFILSSKKLLLSDSGFYLCAWSSGIGNTIYFGEGSWLTVV.

CDR3 region: CASSPVAGYRGHGYTF. The CDR3 nucleotides are TGTGCCAGCAGCCCCGTTGCTGGATATCGAGGCCATGGCTACACCTTC. This chain uses TRBV11-2 with TRBJ1-2; no clear D gene. Per the germline V gene, CDR1 is SGHAT and CDR2 is FQNNGV. Trimming took off 5 bases at V and 6 bases at J, with 22 bases between the two ends. The CDR3 runs 16 residues.

The chain employs TRBV30 and TRBJ2-7; 7 nucleotides match TRBD1. Unmatched junction bases numbered 5, after V lost 3 bases and J lost 3 bases. CDR3 length: 13 amino acids. Germline lookup yields CDR1 GTSNPN and CDR2 SVGIG (reference sequence). The DNA for the CDR3 is TGTGCCTGGAGGGGGACAGCCGACTACGAGCAGTACTTC. It is translated as CAWRGTADYEQYF.